This TCR beta chain was sequenced during a study of radiation and T cells in renal cell carcinoma. As to treatment: treatment-naive control, cytoreductive nephrectomy. Treatment-naive patients without radiation supplied the control tumors at nephrectomy. Control tumor donors were a few females and more than ten males, median age roughly 57 years. This clone was found a few times. V shed 4 bases and J shed 3 bases, with 10 bases lying between them. CDR3 size: 14 residues. In germline, CDR1 is ENHRY, CDR2 SYGVKD. Some clones are missing from TCRdb's copy, which holds only in-frame ones; the method was immunoSEQ multiplex PCR. The sample consists of some 20,000 clones, 45% to 70% of them appearing once.

Source: tumor tissue, taken from a patient whose treatment was nephrectomy without radiotherapy. The gene calls are TRBV10-3 and TRBJ1-3, with D perhaps matching TRBD1 (5 bases). The clonotype comes from a human donor with renal cell carcinoma. The CDR3 DNA sequence: TGTGCCATCAGTGTTGGGGGAAGTGGAAACACCATATATTTT. Encoded protein: CAISVGGSGNTIYF.